This TCR beta chain came from a study of shared clonotypes between healthy human individuals. At the level of the study: Every donor yielded three CD4 naive, three CD4 memory, two CD8 naive and one CD8 memory plate.

Naive CD8 cells, CD45RO-negative and positively selected for CCR7, excluded terminally differentiated effector memory CD45RA+ cells. Healthy HIV-negative adults with no recent acute infections or vaccinations were recruited as donors. This was a deep-level run. The authors split each subset's genomic DNA evenly across several immunoSEQ plates. The method was immunoSEQ multiplex PCR; TCRdb's version includes in-frame clones alone and lacks a portion of them. The sample has about 2.1 million clones, 85% to 95% seen once. Trimming stripped 1 base from V and 3 bases from J, with 20 bases between. The CDR3 consists of 18 residues. Germline CDR1 reads SEHNR; CDR2 reads FQNEAQ (reference sequence).

This chain joins TRBV7-9 and TRBJ2-3; the D gene could be TRBD1 or TRBD2 (6 bases each). The material sequenced was naive CD8+ T cells from PBMCs. The sequence derives from a young man in good health. Some clones in this sample may be carry-over from other donors' samples. CDR3 amino acids: CASSLGVGGRRATDTQYF. As DNA, the CDR3 is TGTGCCAGCAGCTTAGGGGTTGGGGGGCGCAGAGCTACAGATACGCAGTATTTT. The complete variable domain, with remaining parts taken from reference TRBV7-9 and TRBJ2-3, reads DTGVSQNPRHKITKRGQNVTFRCDPISEHNRLYWYRQTLGQGPEFLTYFQNEAQLEKSRLLSDRFSAERPKGSFSTLEIQRTEQGDSAMYLCASSLGVGGRRATDTQYFGPGTRLTVL.